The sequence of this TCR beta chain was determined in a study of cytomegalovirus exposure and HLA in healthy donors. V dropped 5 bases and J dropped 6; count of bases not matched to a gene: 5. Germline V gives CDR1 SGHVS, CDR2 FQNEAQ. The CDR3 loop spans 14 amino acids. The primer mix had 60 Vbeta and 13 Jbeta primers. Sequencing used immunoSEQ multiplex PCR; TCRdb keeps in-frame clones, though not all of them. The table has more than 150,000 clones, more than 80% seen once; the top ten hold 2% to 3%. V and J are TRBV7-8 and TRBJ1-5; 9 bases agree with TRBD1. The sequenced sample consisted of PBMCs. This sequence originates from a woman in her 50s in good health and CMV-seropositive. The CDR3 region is CASSPGTGLQPQHF. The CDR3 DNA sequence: TGTGCCAGCAGCCCGGGGACAGGGCTTCAGCCCCAGCATTTT.